Listed below are T cell receptor beta chains from one sample, sequenced in a study of T cell repertoires in cytomegalovirus infection. TCRdb reprocessed the reads via MiXCR and lists one record per CDR3 protein. The sample includes under 600,000 distinct CDR3 sequences, approximately 15% of them seen just once. Specimen: CD8+ T cells from PBMCs. The receptors were gathered from a human donor in good health (CMV status not recorded). Some clones in this sample may be carry-over from other donors' samples. Each CDR3 is given with its conserved first and last residue. A D gene is named only where the DNA matches it firmly. Size is stated for part of the rows, as once, few or many counts, or as a class when the clone is expanded.

V gene	clone size	D gene	J gene	CDR3 length	CDR3 DNA	CDR3 protein
TRBV27	-	TRBD2	TRBJ2-3	14	TGTGCCAGCAGTTATGGGGCTAGCGGAGATACGCAGTATTTT	CASSYGASGDTQYF
TRBV4-1	many	-	TRBJ2-7	14	TGCGCCAGCAGCCCCGGCGGGAACTCCTACGAGCAGTACTTC	CASSPGGNSYEQYF
TRBV7-9	many	TRBD2	TRBJ2-7	15	TGTGCCAGCAGCCCGCTAGCGGGAGGGCGGGTCGAGCAGTACTTC	CASSPLAGGRVEQYF
TRBV27	-	-	TRBJ2-3	15	TGTGCCAGCACGCTAGGGGGGCCAAGCACAGATACGCAGTATTTT	CASTLGGPSTDTQYF
TRBV29-1	-	TRBD2	TRBJ2-2	16	TGCAGCGTTGAGGGGAGGCGGCGGGAGGGCACCGGGGAGCTGTTTTTT	CSVEGRRREGTGELFF
TRBV20-1	-	-	TRBJ2-7	16	TGCAGTGCTAGAGACGGGTGGATCAGGGGCGGCTACGAGCAGTACTTC	CSARDGWIRGGYEQYF
TRBV7-9	many	TRBD1	TRBJ1-1	14	TGTGCCAGCAGACCAGGGGGTAAGAACACTGAAGCTTTCTTT	CASRPGGKNTEAFF
TRBV7-9	many	-	TRBJ2-5	15	TGTGCCAGCAGCTTTCGAAGGGGGAGGGAAGAGACCCAGTACTTC	CASSFRRGREETQYF
TRBV4-1	many	-	TRBJ2-1	14	TGCGCCAGCAGCCAAGTCGGGGTGGCGTTTGAGCAGTTCTTC	CASSQVGVAFEQFF
TRBV7-9	few	-	TRBJ2-2	13	TGTGCCAGCAGCTTAATCGATAGCGGGGAGCTGTTTTTT	CASSLIDSGELFF
TRBV11-2	many	-	TRBJ1-1	12	TGTGCCAGCAGACTAGAGAACACTGAAGCTTTCTTT	CASRLENTEAFF
TRBV19	many	-	TRBJ2-5	14	TGTGCCAGTAGTACTCGACTAGAGCAAGAGACCCAGTACTTC	CASSTRLEQETQYF
TRBV2	many	-	TRBJ2-5	15	TGTGCCAGCAGTCCTGCTCACTCTCTCGCGGAGACCCAGTACTTC	CASSPAHSLAETQYF
TRBV30	-	-	TRBJ2-2	12	TGTGCCTTTAAGCGGGACAGCGGGGAGCTGTTTTTT	CAFKRDSGELFF
TRBV6-6	few	-	TRBJ2-5	14	TGTGCCAGCAGGACGGGACCAACGGGAGAGACCCAGTACTTC	CASRTGPTGETQYF
TRBV7-6	many	-	TRBJ2-2	14	TGTGCCAGCAGCTTGGGACAGAACACCGGGGAGCTGTTTTTT	CASSLGQNTGELFF
TRBV5-4	few	-	TRBJ1-1	13	TGTGCCAGCAGCTTAAGGGGCCCCCCTGAAGCTTTCTTT	CASSLRGPPEAFF
TRBV5-1	-	TRBD1	TRBJ2-2	18	TGCGCCAGCAGCCGACGATTCCGGGACAGGGTCCACACCGGGGAGCTGTTTTTT	CASSRRFRDRVHTGELFF
TRBV7-3	many	TRBD1	TRBJ2-6	17	TGTGCCAGCAGCCGAGTGGGACAGGCAACTGGGGCCAACGTCCTGACTTTC	CASSRVGQATGANVLTF
TRBV10-1	-	-	TRBJ2-3	15	TGCGCCAGCAGAGCCCTCCCACCCAGCACAGATACGCAGTATTTT	CASRALPPSTDTQYF
TRBV7-6	many	-	TRBJ2-3	15	TGTGCCAGCAGCTTAGAAGGCCCCCCTTCAGATACGCAGTATTTT	CASSLEGPPSDTQYF
TRBV7-9	many	-	TRBJ1-5	16	TGTGCCAGCAGCTTAGTGGATTTACAGAACGTACAGCCCCAGCATTTT	CASSLVDLQNVQPQHF
TRBV27	-	-	TRBJ1-1	13	TGTGCCAGCAGTAGAGGACTATACACTGAAGCTTTCTTT	CASSRGLYTEAFF
TRBV10-3	many	TRBD2	TRBJ2-4	17	TGTGCCATCAGTGAGTCATGGCAGCGAGCGGGAGACAACATTCAGTACTTC	CAISESWQRAGDNIQYF
TRBV10-2	few	-	TRBJ2-7	14	TGCGCCAGCAGTAAGGGGGCGGGATCCTACGAGCAGTACTTC	CASSKGAGSYEQYF
TRBV7-3	many	TRBD2	TRBJ2-1	15	TGTGCCAGCAGCCCCCCAGGAGCGGGAGACAATGAGCAGTTCTTC	CASSPPGAGDNEQFF
TRBV3-1	-	-	TRBJ2-5	14	TGTGCCAGCAGCCAAGTCGAAGGTTGGGAGACCCAGTACTTC	CASSQVEGWETQYF
TRBV5-6	-	-	TRBJ1-6	14	TGTGCCAGCAGTTTTAGTTGGGGTAGCTCACCCCTCCACTTT	CASSFSWGSSPLHF
TRBV12-3/TRBV12-4	many	-	TRBJ2-4	17	TGTGCCAGCACCCTAAGCGCCCAGGGTCGGACCAAAAACATTCAGTACTTC	CASTLSAQGRTKNIQYF
TRBV7-9	-	TRBD1	TRBJ1-2	16	TGTGCCAGCAGCAAAGCGGGACAGACTCTAAACTATGGCTACACCTTC	CASSKAGQTLNYGYTF
TRBV7-3	-	-	TRBJ1-1	12	TGTGCCAGCAGCTTACAGGAAAGTGAAGATTTCTTT	CASSLQESEDFF
TRBV27	few	-	TRBJ2-1	11	TGTGCCAGCAGTTGGAGGAATGAGCAGTTCTTC	CASSWRNEQFF
TRBV27	-	-	TRBJ1-6	13	TGTGCCAGCAGCCGGGAGGGAAATTCACCCCTCCACTTT	CASSREGNSPLHF
TRBV27	many	TRBD2	TRBJ2-7	14	TGTGCCAGCAGTTACCGGACTAGCGGCTACGAGCAGTACTTC	CASSYRTSGYEQYF
TRBV7-9	-	-	TRBJ1-5	14	TGTGCCAGCAGCCCGGTGGGTCCGGGTCAGCCCCAGCATTTT	CASSPVGPGQPQHF
TRBV20-1	-	-	TRBJ1-5	15	TGCAGTGCTAAGCACGACAGGAGTGGCAGTCAGCCCCAGCATTTT	CSAKHDRSGSQPQHF
TRBV7-6	many	-	TRBJ2-1	15	TGTGCCAGCAGCTCTCGGGACGACTCCTACAATGAGCAGTTCTTC	CASSSRDDSYNEQFF
TRBV20-1	-	-	TRBJ2-7	15	TGCAGTGCTAGAAATTTCAGGCCAGACTCCTACGAGCAGTACTTC	CSARNFRPDSYEQYF
TRBV20-1	-	-	TRBJ1-2	13	TGCAGTGCTAGAGCTGGGACCATTTATGGCTACACCTTC	CSARAGTIYGYTF
TRBV5-1	few	-	TRBJ1-3	15	TGCGCCAGCAGCCCAGGGACCCGCTCTGGAAACACCATATATTTT	CASSPGTRSGNTIYF
TRBV6-8	few	-	TRBJ1-5	15	TGTGCCAGCAGTCCCTTGATAAGACATTATGAGCCCCAGCATTTT	CASSPLIRHYEPQHF
TRBV10-3	few	TRBD1	TRBJ1-5	15	TGTGCCATCAGTGGAGACCAGGGGGCCAATCAGCCCCAGCATTTT	CAISGDQGANQPQHF
TRBV29-1	few	-	TRBJ2-7	12	TGCAGCGTAATAACTCGGGGCTACGAGCAGTACTTC	CSVITRGYEQYF
TRBV14	many	-	TRBJ1-6	18	TGTGCCAGCAGCCAGGCGGCTGGGGACCGATACTATAATTCACCCCTCCACTTT	CASSQAAGDRYYNSPLHF
TRBV27	-	TRBD1	TRBJ2-7	15	TGTGCCAGCAGCTCCCGGGGGACAGGGTTCCGCGAGCAGTACTTC	CASSSRGTGFREQYF
TRBV12-3/TRBV12-4	-	TRBD1	TRBJ1-4	21	TGTGCCAGCAGTTTTCTGTGGGGGGGGAGGCAGGGGGGACTCCATAATGAAAAACTGTTTTTT	CASSFLWGGRQGGLHNEKLFF
TRBV27	-	-	TRBJ1-3	15	TGTGCCAGCAGTCAGGACAACAGATTGGGAAACACCATATATTTT	CASSQDNRLGNTIYF
TRBV11-3	-	TRBD2	TRBJ2-1	14	TGTGCCAGCAGCTCCTCCCGGGAGGGCAATGAGCAGTTCTTC	CASSSSREGNEQFF
TRBV3-1	few	-	TRBJ1-1	15	TGTGCCAGCAGCCTCTCTCGCTGGGGGGGGCGGGAAGCTTTCTTT	CASSLSRWGGREAFF
TRBV11-2	many	TRBD1	TRBJ2-3	16	TGTGCCAGCAGCCTTCGCATCGGGACAGGCACAGATACGCAGTATTTT	CASSLRIGTGTDTQYF
TRBV15	-	-	TRBJ1-5	13	TGTGCCACCAGCAGGGAGGGGCATCAGCCCCAGCATTTT	CATSREGHQPQHF
TRBV7-9	many	-	TRBJ1-3	18	TGTGCCAGCAGCCCACCCCATATTCGTCAGGGGAACGGAAACACCATATATTTT	CASSPPHIRQGNGNTIYF
TRBV7-9	many	-	TRBJ2-1	13	TGTGCCAGCAGCCTAACCTCCAACGATGAGCAGTTCTTC	CASSLTSNDEQFF
TRBV27	-	TRBD2	TRBJ2-5	15	TGTGCCAGCAGTTCAACGGGAGGGGCGCAAGAGACCCAGTACTTC	CASSSTGGAQETQYF
TRBV7-9	few	TRBD1	TRBJ1-2	15	TGTGCCAGCAGCTTAGTTGGGACAGAGCGTTATGGCTACACCTTC	CASSLVGTERYGYTF
TRBV27	many	-	TRBJ2-2	14	TGTGCCAGCAGATCTGACGGCTACACCGGGGAGCTGTTTTTT	CASRSDGYTGELFF
TRBV4-1	many	-	TRBJ2-7	16	TGCGCCAGCAGCCATGACGGAGAAATTGGGGGCTACGAGCAGTACTTC	CASSHDGEIGGYEQYF
TRBV27	-	TRBD2	TRBJ2-7	14	TGTGCCAGCAGTTCCCTAGCGGGGACCTACGAGCAGTACTTC	CASSSLAGTYEQYF
TRBV5-1	few	TRBD1	TRBJ1-2	13	TGCGCCAGCATGAAAAGAGGGGGCGATGGCTACACCTTC	CASMKRGGDGYTF
TRBV5-1	many	TRBD2	TRBJ2-1	16	TGCGCCAGCAGCTTGGAAGCGGGAGGGGTATACAATGAGCAGTTCTTC	CASSLEAGGVYNEQFF